These 13 T cell receptor beta chains share one sample of origin, sequenced in a study of siplizumab effects on memory and regulatory T cells (dated by TCRdb to about 2019). Libraries came from the immunoSEQ multiplex PCR assay. The table comes from immuneACCESS by way of TCRdb, which keeps in-frame sequences with V and J called. Part of the clones is missing from these tables; in studies checked, under half for an unresolved V gene and the rest for unknown reasons. In all, the sample holds over 95,000 clones, and just under 95% of those were seen once. The ten biggest clones cover approximately 0.17% of the sample. The sample comprised non-Treg CD4+ T cells sorted from blood. This specimen's cell subset or site label, per the study, means: FACS-sorted unstimulated CD4+ non-regulatory T cells. Receptors originate from a human donor in good health.

J is TRBJ2-5 and V is TRBV9; TRBD2 matches 7 bases. Germline V gene sequence: CDR1 SGDLS, CDR2 YYNGEE. The CDR3 is 13 residues long. The V and J ends lost 0 bases and 5 bases, in that order; junction bases with no gene match: 1. The CDR3 region has the DNA TGTGCCAGCAGCGTAGGGGGAGGGGAGACCCAGTACTTC. This sequence encodes CASSVGGGETQYF.

The V and J genes are TRBV4-2 and TRBJ2-3; 7 bases map to TRBD2. After removal of 1 base from V and 5 bases from J, the junction contained 18 bases not matched to a gene. The CDR3 extends over 19 amino acids. CDR1 is LGHNA, CDR2 YNFKEQ, per germline. The CDR3 protein is CASSQAGGAGSVRIDTQYF. The CDR3 region has the DNA TGTGCCAGCAGCCAAGCAGGAGGAGCGGGGTCCGTAAGAATAGATACGCAGTATTTT.

The chain couples TRBV11-2 to TRBJ1-2; 9 nucleotides match TRBD1. Unmatched junction bases numbered 8, after V lost 5 bases and J lost 4 bases. Germline V CDR1 and CDR2: SGHAT, FQNNGV. This CDR3 comprises 15 residues. CDR3 sequence reads: CASSRGGTGIYGYTF. The CDR3 nucleotides are TGTGCCAGCAGCCGTGGAGGGACAGGGATCTATGGCTACACCTTC.

The chain employs TRBV7-9 and TRBJ1-2; TRBD1 agrees at 7 bases. The ends lost 2 bases at V and 4 bases at J; junction bases unmatched: 4. The V gene's germline CDR1 is SEHNR and CDR2 FQNEAQ (reference sequence). The CDR3 runs to 14 residues. The CDR3 reads CASSLSAGGYGYTF. The CDR3 DNA is TGTGCCAGCAGCTTATCGGCAGGGGGCTATGGCTACACCTTC.

CDR3 DNA: TGTGCCAGCAGTGGGGGCTTGGGGAACACTGAAGCTTTCTTT. This gives the protein CASSGGLGNTEAFF. The J gene is TRBJ1-1, the V gene TRBV25-1, with a weak D call TRBD1 (5 bases). V lost 4 bases, J lost 1 base, and 10 bases lay in between. The CDR3 runs 14 residues. Germline values: CDR1 MGHDK, CDR2 SYGVNS.

The gene calls are TRBV7-9 and TRBJ1-1, with 9 bases fitting TRBD1. This CDR3 comprises 15 residues. The J segment lost 4 bases and the V segment lost 5 bases, leaving 8 bases of the junction unmatched. Germline CDR1 SEHNR, CDR2 FQNEAQ (reference sequence). The chain's CDR3 is CASSPGDRASTEAFF. CDR3 bases: TGTGCCAGCAGCCCAGGGGACAGGGCAAGCACTGAAGCTTTCTTT.

This clone was seen only once. The gene calls are TRBV5-1 and TRBJ2-7; D may be TRBD1 or TRBD2 (5 bases each). Trimming stripped 1 base from V and 2 bases from J, with 13 bases between. CDR3 length: 15 amino acids. CDR1 is SGHRS and CDR2 is YFSETQ in the germline V gene. The DNA of the CDR3 is TGCGCCAGCAGCTTGAGGGACGTCAACCCCTACGAGCAGTACTTC. Protein product: CASSLRDVNPYEQYF.

J is TRBJ2-7 and V is TRBV7-2; D not certain. CDR3 length equals 14 residues. The V gene's germline CDR1 is SGHTA and CDR2 FQGNSA. With 5 bases removed from V and 6 bases from J, the gap between germline ends came to 17 bases. In DNA, the CDR3 is TGTGCCAGCAGCCGGGCCTTATCCAAGGGCGAGCAGTACTTC. It codes for CASSRALSKGEQYF. Together with reference TRBV7-2 and TRBJ2-7, the CDR3 gives the full variable domain: GAGVSQSPSNKVTEKGKDVELRCDPISGHTALYWYRQSLGQGLEFLIYFQGNSAPDKSGLPSDRFSAERTGGSVSTLTIQRTQQEDSAVYLCASSRALSKGEQYFGPGTRLTVT.

This clone came up a few times. This sequence joins TRBV2 and TRBJ1-6, with 7 positions matching TRBD1. Germline V lookup: CDR1 SNHLY, CDR2 FYNNEI. The V gene end was trimmed by 7 bases and the J gene end by 7 bases; junction bases not matched to a gene: 13. The CDR3 is made up of 16 amino acids. This CDR3 is CASTRARQGSNSPLHF. CDR3 DNA sequence: TGTGCCAGCACCCGAGCCCGACAGGGCTCCAATTCACCCCTCCACTTT.

This clone has a single count. J is TRBJ2-3 and V is TRBV11-2; TRBD1 might be the D (6 bases). The CDR3 is 13 amino acids. With 0 bases removed from V and 11 bases from J, the gap between germline ends came to 12 bases. In germline, CDR1 is SGHAT, CDR2 FQNNGV. In DNA, the CDR3 is TGTGCCAGCAGCTTAGATAGGGGGTCCTGGCAGTATTTT. As protein: CASSLDRGSWQYF.

The rearrangement uses TRBV18 and TRBJ2-1; D gene uncertain. V lost 2 bases and J lost 4, with 6 bases in between. From germline, CDR1 is KGHSH and CDR2 LQKENI. This CDR3 has 13 amino acids. The CDR3 DNA reads TGTGCCAGCTCACCATCCACATACAATGAGCAGTTCTTC. It is translated as CASSPSTYNEQFF.

This sequence joins TRBV18 and TRBJ2-5; 8 positions agree with TRBD1. The V segment lost 3 bases and the J segment 3 bases; nucleotides outside the gene matches: 6. The CDR3 sequence is 15 residues long. CDR1 and CDR2 from the germline V gene are KGHSH and LQKENI. The CDR3 DNA is TGTGCCAGCTCACCCCTGACAGGGGAGAAAGAGACCCAGTACTTC. Protein product: CASSPLTGEKETQYF.

The chain recombines TRBV29-1 with TRBJ2-1, with D unclear. Looked up from germline, CDR1 is SQVTM and CDR2 is ANQGSEA. Trimming removed 6 bases at V and 6 bases at J, with 12 bases between. The CDR3 sequence is 12 residues long. The CDR3 nucleotides are TGCAGCGTGGCCGGCGGCACCAATGAGCAGTTCTTC. It is translated as CSVAGGTNEQFF.